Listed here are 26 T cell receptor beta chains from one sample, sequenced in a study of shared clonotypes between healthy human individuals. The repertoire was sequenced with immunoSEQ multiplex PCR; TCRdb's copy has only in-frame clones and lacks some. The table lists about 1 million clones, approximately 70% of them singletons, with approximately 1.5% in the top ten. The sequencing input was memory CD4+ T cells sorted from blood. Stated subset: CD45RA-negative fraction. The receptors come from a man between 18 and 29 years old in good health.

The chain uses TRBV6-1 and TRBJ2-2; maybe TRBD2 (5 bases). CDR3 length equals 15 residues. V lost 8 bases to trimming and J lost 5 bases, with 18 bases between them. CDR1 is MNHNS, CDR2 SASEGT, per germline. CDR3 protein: CASQRVSLGTGELFF. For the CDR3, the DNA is TGTGCCAGCCAGAGGGTTTCTTTAGGGACCGGGGAGCTGTTTTTT.

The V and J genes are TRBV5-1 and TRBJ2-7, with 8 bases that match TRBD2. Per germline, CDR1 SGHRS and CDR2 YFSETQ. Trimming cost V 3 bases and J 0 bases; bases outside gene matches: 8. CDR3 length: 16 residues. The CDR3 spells CASSSYGGADSYEQYF. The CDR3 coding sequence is TGCGCCAGCAGCTCGTACGGGGGGGCCGACTCCTACGAGCAGTACTTC.

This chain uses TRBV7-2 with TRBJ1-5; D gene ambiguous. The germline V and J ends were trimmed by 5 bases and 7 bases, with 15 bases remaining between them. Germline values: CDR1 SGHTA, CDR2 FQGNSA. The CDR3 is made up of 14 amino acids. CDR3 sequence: CASSLFPRGQPQHF. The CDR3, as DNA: TGTGCCAGCAGCCTATTCCCCCGTGGGCAGCCCCAGCATTTT.

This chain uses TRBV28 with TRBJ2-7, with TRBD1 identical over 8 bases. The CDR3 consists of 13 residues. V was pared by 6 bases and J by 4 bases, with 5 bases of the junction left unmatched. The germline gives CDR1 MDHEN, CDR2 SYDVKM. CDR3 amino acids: CASRPGQVYEQYF. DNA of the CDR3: TGTGCCAGCAGACCGGGACAGGTTTACGAGCAGTACTTC.

The CDR3 sequence is CASSRDYSNSYEQYF. The CDR3 coding sequence is TGTGCCAGCAGCCGGGACTACTCCAACTCCTACGAGCAGTACTTC. The chain has TRBV9 and TRBJ2-7, with 7 bases lining up with TRBD2. V trimming: 4 bases; J trimming: 0 bases; junction bases outside the gene matches: 7. The CDR3 consists of 15 residues. The V gene's germline CDR1 is SGDLS and CDR2 YYNGEE.

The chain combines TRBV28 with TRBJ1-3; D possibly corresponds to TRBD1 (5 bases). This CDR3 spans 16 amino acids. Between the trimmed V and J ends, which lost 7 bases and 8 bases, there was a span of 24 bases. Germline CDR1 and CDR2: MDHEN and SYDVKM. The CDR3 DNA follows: TGTGCCAGCATCTCACGGGACTCCCGCTCGGTTGACACCATATATTTT. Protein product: CASISRDSRSVDTIYF.

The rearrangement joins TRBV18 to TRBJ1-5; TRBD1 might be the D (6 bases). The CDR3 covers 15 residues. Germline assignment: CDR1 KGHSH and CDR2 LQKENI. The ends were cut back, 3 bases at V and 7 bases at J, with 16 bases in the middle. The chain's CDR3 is CASSPSTGLGQPQHF. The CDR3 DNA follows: TGTGCCAGCTCACCGTCGACAGGACTGGGACAGCCCCAGCATTTT.

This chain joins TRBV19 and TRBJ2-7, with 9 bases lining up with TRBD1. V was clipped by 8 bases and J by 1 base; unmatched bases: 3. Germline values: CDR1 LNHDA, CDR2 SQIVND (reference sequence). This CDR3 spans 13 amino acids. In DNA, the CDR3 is TGTGCCAGTGGGACAGGGAGGTCCTACGAGCAGTACTTC. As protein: CASGTGRSYEQYF.

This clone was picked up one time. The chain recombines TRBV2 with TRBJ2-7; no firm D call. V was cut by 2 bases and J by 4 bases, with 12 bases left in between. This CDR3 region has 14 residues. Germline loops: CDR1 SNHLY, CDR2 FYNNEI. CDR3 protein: CASSESGTTYEQYF. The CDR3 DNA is TGTGCCAGCAGTGAATCGGGCACAACGTACGAGCAGTACTTC.

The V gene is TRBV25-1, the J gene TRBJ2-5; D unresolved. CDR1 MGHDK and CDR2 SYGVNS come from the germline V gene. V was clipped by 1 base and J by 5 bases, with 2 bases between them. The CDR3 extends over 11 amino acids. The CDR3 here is CASSEWETQYF. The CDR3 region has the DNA TGTGCCAGCAGTGAATGGGAGACCCAGTACTTC.

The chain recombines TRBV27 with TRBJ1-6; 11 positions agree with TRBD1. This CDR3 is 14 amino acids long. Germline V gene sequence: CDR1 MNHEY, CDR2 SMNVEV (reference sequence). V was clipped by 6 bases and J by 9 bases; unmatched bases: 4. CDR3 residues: CASSLGQGASPLHF. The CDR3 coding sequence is TGTGCCAGCAGCCTCGGACAGGGGGCTTCACCCCTCCACTTT.

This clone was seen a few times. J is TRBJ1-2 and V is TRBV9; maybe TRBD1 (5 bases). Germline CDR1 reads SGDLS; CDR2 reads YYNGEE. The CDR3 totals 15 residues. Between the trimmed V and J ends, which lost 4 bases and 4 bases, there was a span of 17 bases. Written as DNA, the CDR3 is TGTGCCAGCAGCCCTACCACTGCGGGGGGCTATGGCTACACCTTC. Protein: CASSPTTAGGYGYTF.

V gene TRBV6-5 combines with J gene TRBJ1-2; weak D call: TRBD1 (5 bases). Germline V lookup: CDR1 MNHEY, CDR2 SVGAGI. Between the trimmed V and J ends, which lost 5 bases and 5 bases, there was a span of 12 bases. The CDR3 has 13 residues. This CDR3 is CASSADSFYGYTF. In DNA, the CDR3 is TGTGCCAGCAGTGCAGACAGTTTTTATGGCTACACCTTC.

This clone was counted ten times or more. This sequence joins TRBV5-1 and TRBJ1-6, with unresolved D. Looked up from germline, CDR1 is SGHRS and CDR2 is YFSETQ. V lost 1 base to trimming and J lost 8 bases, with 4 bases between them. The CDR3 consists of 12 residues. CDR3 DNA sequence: TGCGCCAGCAGCTTGCTGGATTCACCCCTCCACTTT. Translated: CASSLLDSPLHF.

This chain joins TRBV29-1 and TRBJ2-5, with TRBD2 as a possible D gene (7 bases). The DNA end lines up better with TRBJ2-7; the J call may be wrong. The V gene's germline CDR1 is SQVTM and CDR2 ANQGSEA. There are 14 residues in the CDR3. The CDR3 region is CSVEDGGQSSEQYF. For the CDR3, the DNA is TGCAGCGTTGAAGACGGGGGGCAATCGAGCGAGCAGTACTTC.

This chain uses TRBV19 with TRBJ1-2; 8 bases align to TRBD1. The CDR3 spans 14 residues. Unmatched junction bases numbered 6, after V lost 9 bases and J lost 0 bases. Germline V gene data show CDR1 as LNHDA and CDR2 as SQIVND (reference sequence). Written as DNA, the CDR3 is TGTGCCAGCGCACCCAGGGGGCCTAACTATGGCTACACCTTC. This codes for CASAPRGPNYGYTF.

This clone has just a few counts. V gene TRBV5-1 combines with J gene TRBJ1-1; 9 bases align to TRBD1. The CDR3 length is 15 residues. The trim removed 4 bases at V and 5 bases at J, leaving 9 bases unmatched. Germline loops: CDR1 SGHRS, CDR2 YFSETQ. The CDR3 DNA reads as TGCGCCAGCAGCCTACAGGGGGCCGAAATAACTGAAGCTTTCTTT. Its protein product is CASSLQGAEITEAFF.

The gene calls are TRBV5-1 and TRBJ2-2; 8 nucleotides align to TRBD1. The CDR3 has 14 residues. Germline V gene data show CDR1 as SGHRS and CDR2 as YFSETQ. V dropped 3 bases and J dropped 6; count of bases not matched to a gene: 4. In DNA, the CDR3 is TGCGCCAGCAGCTCGGACAGGGCTGCCGGGGAGCTGTTTTTT. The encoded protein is CASSSDRAAGELFF.

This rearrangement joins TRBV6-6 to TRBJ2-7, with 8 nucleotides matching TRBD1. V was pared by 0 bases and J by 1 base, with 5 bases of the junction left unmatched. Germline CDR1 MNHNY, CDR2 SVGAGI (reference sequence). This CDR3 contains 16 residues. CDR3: CASSYSKGDRSYEQYF. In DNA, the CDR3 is TGTGCCAGCAGTTACTCGAAGGGGGACAGGTCCTACGAGCAGTACTTC.

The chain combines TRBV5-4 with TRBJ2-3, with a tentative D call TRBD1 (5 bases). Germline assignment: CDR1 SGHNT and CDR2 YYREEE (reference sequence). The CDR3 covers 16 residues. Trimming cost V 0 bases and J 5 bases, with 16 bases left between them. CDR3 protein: CASSLAGQGRGDTQYF. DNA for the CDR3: TGTGCCAGCAGCTTGGCCGGGCAGGGTCGTGGAGATACGCAGTATTTT.

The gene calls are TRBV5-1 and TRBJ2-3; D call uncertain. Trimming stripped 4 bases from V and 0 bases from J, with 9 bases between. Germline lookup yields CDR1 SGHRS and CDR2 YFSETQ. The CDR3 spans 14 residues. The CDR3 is CASSPSRSTDTQYF. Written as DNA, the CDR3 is TGCGCCAGCAGCCCCTCCCGGAGCACAGATACGCAGTATTTT.

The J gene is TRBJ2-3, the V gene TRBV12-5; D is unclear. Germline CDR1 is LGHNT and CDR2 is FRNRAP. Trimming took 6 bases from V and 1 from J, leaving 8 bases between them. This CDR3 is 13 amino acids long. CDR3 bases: TGTGCTAGTGGGCCCCTGGGCACAGATACGCAGTATTTT. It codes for CASGPLGTDTQYF.

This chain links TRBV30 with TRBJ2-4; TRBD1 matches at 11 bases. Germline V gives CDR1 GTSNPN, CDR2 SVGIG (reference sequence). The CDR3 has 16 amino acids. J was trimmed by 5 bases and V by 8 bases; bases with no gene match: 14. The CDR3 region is CAGNRADRGPQNIQYF. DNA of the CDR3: TGTGCCGGAAACCGCGCGGACAGGGGGCCTCAAAACATTCAGTACTTC.

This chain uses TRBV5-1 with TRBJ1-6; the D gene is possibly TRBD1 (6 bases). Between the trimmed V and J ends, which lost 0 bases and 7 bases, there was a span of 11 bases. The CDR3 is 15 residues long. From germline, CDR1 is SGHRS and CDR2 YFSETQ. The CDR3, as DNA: TGCGCCAGCAGCTTGGGGGACATAGGGAATTCACCCCTCCACTTT. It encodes CASSLGDIGNSPLHF.

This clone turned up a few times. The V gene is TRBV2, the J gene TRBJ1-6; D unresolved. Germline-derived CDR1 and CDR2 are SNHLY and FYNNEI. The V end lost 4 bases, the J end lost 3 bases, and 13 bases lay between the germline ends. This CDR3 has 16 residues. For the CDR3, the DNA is TGTGCCAGCAGTGTTTTACGGGGTGGCTATAATTCACCCCTCCACTTT. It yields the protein CASSVLRGGYNSPLHF.

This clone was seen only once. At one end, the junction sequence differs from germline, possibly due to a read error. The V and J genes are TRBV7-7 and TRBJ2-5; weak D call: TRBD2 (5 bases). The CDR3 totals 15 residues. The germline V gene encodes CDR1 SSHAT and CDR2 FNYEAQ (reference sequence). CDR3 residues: CASSLGRPPGETQYF. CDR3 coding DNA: TGTGCTAGCAGCTTAGGACGCCCGCCGGGGGAGACCCAGTACTTC.